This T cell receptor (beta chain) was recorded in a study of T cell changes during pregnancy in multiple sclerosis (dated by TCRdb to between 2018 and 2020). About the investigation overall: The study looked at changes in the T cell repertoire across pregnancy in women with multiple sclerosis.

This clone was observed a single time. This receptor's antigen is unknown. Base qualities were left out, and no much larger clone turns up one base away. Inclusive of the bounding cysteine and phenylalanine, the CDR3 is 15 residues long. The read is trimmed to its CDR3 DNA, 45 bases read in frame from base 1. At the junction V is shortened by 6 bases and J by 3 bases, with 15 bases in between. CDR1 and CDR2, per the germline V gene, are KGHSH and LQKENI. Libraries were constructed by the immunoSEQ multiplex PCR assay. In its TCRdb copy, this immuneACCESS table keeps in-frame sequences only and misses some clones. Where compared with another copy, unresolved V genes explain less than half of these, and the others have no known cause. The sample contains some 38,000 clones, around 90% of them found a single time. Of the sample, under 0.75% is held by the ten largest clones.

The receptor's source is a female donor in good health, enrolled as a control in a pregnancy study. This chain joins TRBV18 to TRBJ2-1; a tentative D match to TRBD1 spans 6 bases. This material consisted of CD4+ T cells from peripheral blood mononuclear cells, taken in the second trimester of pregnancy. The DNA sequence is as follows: TGTGCCAGCTCGAAAGAAACAGGGCTCTACAATGAGCAGTTCTTC. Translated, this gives CASSKETGLYNEQFF.